The clone carrying this TCR beta chain was counted once. The antigen remains undetermined. V was shortened by 4 bases and J by 0 bases, with 15 bases between the two germline ends. CDR1 SGDLS and CDR2 YYNGEE come from the germline V gene. The CDR3 runs 16 residues. The sample originates from a study of Ad26.COV2.S vaccination and SARS-CoV-2 variants. General study findings and limits: The authors reported substantial breadth in spike-specific CD8+ and CD4+ T cell responses after vaccination.

Produced via immunoSEQ multiplex PCR; TCRdb's table is partial and in-frame only. This sample yields 45,000 or so clones, of which approximately 80% are seen a single time; roughly 45% belongs to the top ten. The sequenced sample was peripheral blood, obtained after recovery from COVID-19. This TCR was recovered from a human donor who had recovered from COVID-19. V and J are TRBV9 and TRBJ2-3, with a tentative D call TRBD2 (6 bases). The CDR3 here is CASSPRGTTSTDTQYF. The CDR3 coding sequence is TGTGCCAGCAGCCCCCGGGGGACGACTAGCACAGATACGCAGTATTTT.